Sequencing of this T cell receptor beta chain was carried out in a study of blood T cell repertoires in COVID-19. On the study more broadly: Collection of acute and convalescent COVID-19 samples took place in the United States, Italy and Spain.

In the authors' workflow: Reference gene primer amplification yielded estimated nucleated cell counts. Data came from immunoSEQ multiplex PCR; TCRdb stores just in-frame clones and leaves some out. The V and J calls and clone size were taken over from that table, and D and trimming were inferred from the DNA. The sample has over 100,000 clones, over 80% seen once. This clonotype was obtained from a woman aged 70-85 years with acute or convalescent COVID-19. The sequenced material came from peripheral blood.

The CDR3 loop reads CASSSGAGEETQYF. The CDR3 DNA follows: TGTGCCAGCAGCTCGGGAGCGGGGGAAGAGACCCAGTACTTC. V is TRBV13 and J is TRBJ2-5, with 8 positions matching TRBD2. Per germline, CDR1 PRHDT and CDR2 FYEKMQ (reference sequence). With V trimmed by 4 bases and J by 3 bases, 4 bases remained unmatched. This CDR3 has 14 residues.